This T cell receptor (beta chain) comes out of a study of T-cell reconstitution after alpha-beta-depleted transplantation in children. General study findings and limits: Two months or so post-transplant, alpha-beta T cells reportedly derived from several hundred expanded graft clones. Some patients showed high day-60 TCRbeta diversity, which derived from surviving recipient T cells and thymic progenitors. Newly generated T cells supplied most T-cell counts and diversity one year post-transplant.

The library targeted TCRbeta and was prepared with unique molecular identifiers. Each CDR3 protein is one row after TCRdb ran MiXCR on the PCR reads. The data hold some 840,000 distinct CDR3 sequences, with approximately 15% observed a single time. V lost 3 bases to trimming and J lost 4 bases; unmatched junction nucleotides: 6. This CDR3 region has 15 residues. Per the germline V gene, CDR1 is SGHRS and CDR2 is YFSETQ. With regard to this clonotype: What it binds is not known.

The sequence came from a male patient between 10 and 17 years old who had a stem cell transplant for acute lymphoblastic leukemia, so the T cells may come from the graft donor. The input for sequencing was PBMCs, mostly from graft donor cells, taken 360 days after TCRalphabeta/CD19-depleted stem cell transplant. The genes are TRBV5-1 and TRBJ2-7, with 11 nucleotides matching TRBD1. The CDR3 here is CASSSWTGGKYEQYF. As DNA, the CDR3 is TGCGCCAGCAGCTCGTGGACAGGGGGCAAATACGAGCAGTACTTC.